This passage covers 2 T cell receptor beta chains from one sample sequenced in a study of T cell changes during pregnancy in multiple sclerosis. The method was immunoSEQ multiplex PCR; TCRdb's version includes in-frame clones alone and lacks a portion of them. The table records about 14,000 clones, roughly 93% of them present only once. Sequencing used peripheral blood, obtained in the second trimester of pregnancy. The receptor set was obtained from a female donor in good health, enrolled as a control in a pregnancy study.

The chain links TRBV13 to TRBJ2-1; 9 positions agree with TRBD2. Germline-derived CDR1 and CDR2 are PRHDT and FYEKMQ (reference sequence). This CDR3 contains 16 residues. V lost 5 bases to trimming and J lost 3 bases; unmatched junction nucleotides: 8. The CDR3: CASSHRTSERYNEQFF. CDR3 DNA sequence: TGTGCCAGCAGCCACCGGACTAGCGAGCGCTACAATGAGCAGTTCTTC.

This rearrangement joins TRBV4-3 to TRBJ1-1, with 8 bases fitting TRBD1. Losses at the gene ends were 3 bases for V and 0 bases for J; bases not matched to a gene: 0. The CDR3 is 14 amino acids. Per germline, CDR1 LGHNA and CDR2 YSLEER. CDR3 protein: CASSQDRVNTEAFF. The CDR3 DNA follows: TGCGCCAGCAGCCAGGACAGGGTGAACACTGAAGCTTTCTTT.